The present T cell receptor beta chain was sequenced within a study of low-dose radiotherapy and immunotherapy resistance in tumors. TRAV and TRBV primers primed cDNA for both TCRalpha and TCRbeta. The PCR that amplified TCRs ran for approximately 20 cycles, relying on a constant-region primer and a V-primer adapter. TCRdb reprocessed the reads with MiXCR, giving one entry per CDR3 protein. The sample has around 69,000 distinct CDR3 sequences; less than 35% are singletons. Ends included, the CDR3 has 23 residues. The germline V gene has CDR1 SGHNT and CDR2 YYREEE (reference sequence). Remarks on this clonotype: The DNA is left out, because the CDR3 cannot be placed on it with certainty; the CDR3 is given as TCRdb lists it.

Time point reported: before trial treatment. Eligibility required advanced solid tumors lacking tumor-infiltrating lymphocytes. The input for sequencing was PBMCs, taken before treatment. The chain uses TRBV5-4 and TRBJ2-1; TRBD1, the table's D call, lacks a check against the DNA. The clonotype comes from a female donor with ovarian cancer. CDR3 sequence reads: CASTNQTALYFCATSEGTGSQFF.